What follows are 8 T cell receptor beta chains derived from one specimen sequenced in a study of T cells in Graves' hyperthyroidism and ophthalmopathy. Amplification yielded TCR beta CDR3 regions, with RNA transcripts as the source. First-round RT-PCR of the TCR CDR3 relied on the HTBI primer set. TCRdb re-called the multiplex PCR reads with MiXCR, one entry per CDR3 protein. Of around 520,000 distinct CDR3 sequences listed, about 24% were seen once; the top ten hold 11%. Material: blood. The receptors come from a woman between 25 and 40 years old with Graves' ophthalmopathy.

This clonotype was detected ten times or more. The chain employs TRBV7-6 and TRBJ1-3; 7 bases fit TRBD1. From germline, CDR1 is SGHVS and CDR2 FNYEAQ. This CDR3 has 16 residues. V was pared by 5 bases and J by 0 bases, with 7 bases of the junction left unmatched. CDR3 amino acids: CASSLSRDSSGNTIYF. CDR3 DNA sequence: TGTGCCAGCAGCCTATCGAGGGACAGCTCTGGAAACACCATATATTTT.

This clonotype has at least ten counts. The chain recombines TRBV6-5 with TRBJ2-7; 9 nucleotides agree with TRBD1. Germline V gene data show CDR1 as MNHEY and CDR2 as SVGAGI. This CDR3 has 14 residues. The V segment lost 5 bases and the J segment 1 base; nucleotides outside the gene matches: 3. The CDR3 bases are TGTGCCAGCAGTAACGGACAGGGGTCCTACGAGCAGTACTTC. This encodes CASSNGQGSYEQYF.

This clonotype has a count of ten or more. J is TRBJ2-5 and V is TRBV24-1; 11 bases match TRBD1. CDR3 length: 16 residues. CDR1 KGHDR and CDR2 SFDVKD come from the germline V gene. The J segment lost 4 bases and the V segment lost 0 bases, leaving 3 bases of the junction unmatched. The CDR3 nucleotides read TGTGCCACCAGTGATTTGGGACAGGGGGCATCAGAGACCCAGTACTTC. Translated, it gives CATSDLGQGASETQYF.

This clonotype was seen once. The chain links TRBV20-1 to TRBJ1-1; D might be TRBD1 (5 bases). Germline V lookup: CDR1 DFQATT, CDR2 SNEGSKA (reference sequence). The CDR3 consists of 14 residues. V dropped 1 base and J dropped 7 bases, with 16 bases sitting between them. CDR3 amino acids: CSARGARDVDEAFF. CDR3 sequence (DNA): TGCAGTGCTAGAGGAGCCAGGGATGTCGATGAAGCTTTCTTT.

The V call is TRBV19, the J call TRBJ2-7; D may be TRBD2 (6 bases). Deletions cut 6 bases from V and 4 bases from J, with 13 bases between. CDR1 and CDR2 from the germline V gene are LNHDA and SQIVND (reference sequence). This CDR3 spans 13 amino acids. The CDR3, as DNA: TGTGCCAGTAGAGGCTCTGGGAGGTACGAGCAGTACTTC. It specifies CASRGSGRYEQYF. The whole variable domain, filled in from reference TRBV19 and TRBJ2-7, reads DGGITQSPKYLFRKEGQNVTLSCEQNLNHDAMYWYRQDPGQGLRLIYYSQIVNDFQKGDIAEGYSVSREKKESFPLTVTSAQKNPTAFYLCASRGSGRYEQYFGPGTRLTVT.

This clonotype was picked up many times. The chain carries TRBV9 and TRBJ2-7; tentatively, D is TRBD2 (5 bases). The CDR3 totals 13 residues. With 3 bases removed from V and 5 bases from J, the gap between germline ends came to 12 bases. Germline CDR1 reads SGDLS; CDR2 reads YYNGEE. The chain's CDR3 is CASSAGLAHEQYF. CDR3 in DNA: TGTGCCAGCAGCGCAGGACTTGCCCACGAGCAGTACTTC.

The V and J genes are TRBV19 and TRBJ2-5, with 10 bases lining up with TRBD2. Germline V gene lookup returns CDR1 LNHDA and CDR2 SQIVND (reference sequence). V lost 6 bases and J lost 0; bases outside the gene matches: 7. The CDR3 is made up of 16 amino acids. In DNA, the CDR3 is TGTGCCAGTAGCCCCCTTAGCGGGGGGTACCAAGAGACCCAGTACTTC. It codes for CASSPLSGGYQETQYF. Full variable domain (remainder filled in from reference TRBV19 and TRBJ2-5): DGGITQSPKYLFRKEGQNVTLSCEQNLNHDAMYWYRQDPGQGLRLIYYSQIVNDFQKGDIAEGYSVSREKKESFPLTVTSAQKNPTAFYLCASSPLSGGYQETQYFGPGTRLLVL.

This clonotype was counted at least ten times. The V and J genes are TRBV6-2 or TRBV6-3 and TRBJ2-2; 11 nucleotides match TRBD2. With 1 base clipped from V and 4 bases from J, the junction kept 14 bases outside the gene matches. The germline gives CDR1 MNHEY, CDR2 SVGEGT. The CDR3 runs 20 residues. CDR3 nucleotide sequence: TGTGCCAGCAGTTACTACTCTTATAGCGGGGGGGCTGCAGGCACCGGGGAGCTGTTTTTT. Encoded protein: CASSYYSYSGGAAGTGELFF.